One sample yielded the 13 T cell receptor beta chains listed below, sequenced in a study of blood T cells in healthy people across ages. Through a sample-barcoded 5' primer and a J-beta primer mix, a second PCR was run for roughly 6 to 11 cycles. In TCRdb, the 5' RACE reads were re-called with MiXCR into one record per CDR3 protein. The sample contains hundreds of thousands of distinct CDR3 sequences, about 43% of which appear only once. Sequenced input: blood. These receptors all stem from an elderly man in good health.

This clonotype turned up a few times. V usage is TRBV5-1 and J usage is TRBJ2-5, with 8 bases lining up with TRBD1. The CDR3 runs 15 residues. Germline trimming cut 4 bases from V and 5 bases from J; bases unmatched to any gene: 10. The V gene's germline CDR1 is SGHRS and CDR2 YFSETQ. The CDR3 region has the DNA TGCGCCAGCAGCGAAGGGACAGGCGGAGGGGAGACCCAGTACTTC. This encodes CASSEGTGGGETQYF.

This clonotype was recorded a few times. This chain uses TRBV4-3 with TRBJ2-7; TRBD1 or TRBD2 may be the D gene (5 bases each). The CDR3 has 16 amino acids. Trimming cost V 4 bases and J 1 base, with 17 bases left between them. The germline gives CDR1 LGHNA, CDR2 YSLEER. CDR3 protein: CASSPIREGNSYEQYF. CDR3 DNA: TGCGCCAGCAGCCCTATCAGAGAGGGGAATTCCTACGAGCAGTACTTC.

The rearrangement uses TRBV28 and TRBJ2-7; maybe TRBD2 (5 bases). V was shortened by 8 bases and J by 1 base, with 27 bases between the two germline ends. Germline CDR1 MDHEN, CDR2 SYDVKM. This CDR3 is built from 18 residues. The CDR3 DNA is TGTGCCAGCGGTTCCCTGCCTAGCTGGAGGAAGGGTTCCTACGAGCAGTACTTC. Protein sequence: CASGSLPSWRKGSYEQYF.

This chain links TRBV7-2 with TRBJ2-7, with 8 bases aligning to TRBD1. CDR3 length: 14 amino acids. CDR1 and CDR2 from the germline V gene are SGHTA and FQGNSA. V was clipped by 3 bases and J by 3 bases; unmatched bases: 4. The CDR3 region has the DNA TGTGCCAGCAGCTTTCCGGACAGGGTCTACGAGCAGTACTTC. This codes for CASSFPDRVYEQYF. Variable domain in full (rest from reference TRBV7-2 and TRBJ2-7): GAGVSQSPSNKVTEKGKDVELRCDPISGHTALYWYRQSLGQGLEFLIYFQGNSAPDKSGLPSDRFSAERTGGSVSTLTIQRTQQEDSAVYLCASSFPDRVYEQYFGPGTRLTVT.

The chain employs TRBV6-2 or TRBV6-3 and TRBJ2-4; 8 nucleotides line up with TRBD1. Germline V CDR1 and CDR2: MNHEY, SVGEGT. The CDR3 has 15 residues. Germline trimming cut 5 bases from V and 13 bases from J; bases unmatched to any gene: 16. CDR3 sequence reads: CASSPLGQANNEQYF. The CDR3 DNA follows: TGTGCCAGCAGTCCACTGGGACAGGCTAACAATGAGCAGTACTTC.

In its sample, this clonotype was seen many times. The chain couples TRBV20-1 to TRBJ1-2; 10 bases agree with TRBD1. Germline V gene data show CDR1 as DFQATT and CDR2 as SNEGSKA (reference sequence). V gave up 7 bases and J gave up 8 bases; unmatched junction bases: 4. The CDR3 runs 11 residues. In DNA, the CDR3 is TGCAGTGTCGGGACAGGGGAAGGCTACACCTTC. This codes for CSVGTGEGYTF.

In the case of this clonotype: At one end, the junction sequence differs from germline, possibly due to a read error. The chain joins TRBV7-8 to TRBJ1-2; tentatively, D is TRBD1 (6 bases). Germline CDR1 and CDR2: SGHVS and FQNEAQ. This CDR3 has 12 residues. Here the CDR3 reads CACSPGQIGCTF. CDR3 nucleotides: TGTGCCTGCAGCCCAGGACAGATTGGCTGCACCTTC.

The rearrangement joins TRBV10-3 to TRBJ1-4; D is ambiguous. The CDR3 extends over 13 amino acids. The germline CDR1 and CDR2 sequences are ENHRY and SYGVKD. Trimming stripped 4 bases from V and 3 bases from J, with 6 bases between. The CDR3 region is CAISAAANEKLFF. The DNA for the CDR3 is TGTGCCATCAGTGCCGCCGCTAATGAAAAACTGTTTTTT.

The chain combines TRBV7-3 with TRBJ2-1; perhaps TRBD1 as D (5 bases). This CDR3 is built from 13 residues. V lost 5 bases and J 8 bases, leaving 13 bases between the germline ends. CDR1 and CDR2 (germline): SGHTA, FQGTGA. The CDR3 loop is CASSPRARDEQFF. The CDR3 DNA reads TGTGCCAGCAGCCCCCGGGCCAGGGATGAGCAGTTCTTC.

Worth noting for this clonotype: A much larger clonotype is one base distant, so this may be a read error. The rearrangement uses TRBV9 and TRBJ2-5; D ambiguous. The J call may be in error: the DNA end matches TRBJ2-7 better. Germline CDR1 and CDR2: SGDLS and YYNGEE. The CDR3 is made up of 15 amino acids. CDR3 sequence reads: CASSVRPSGEYEQYF. CDR3 nucleotides: TGTGCCAGCAGCGTAAGACCTTCTGGAGAATACGAGCAGTACTTC.

This chain links TRBV27 with TRBJ2-1; tentative D call: TRBD2 (5 bases). The J call is in doubt because the DNA end fits TRBJ2-7 better. The germline gives CDR1 MNHEY, CDR2 SMNVEV (reference sequence). This CDR3 region has 17 residues. This CDR3 reads CASSQLPGFTNYNEQYF. CDR3 sequence (DNA): TGTGCCAGCAGCCAATTACCGGGATTTACGAACTACAATGAGCAGTACTTC.

The chain joins TRBV7-9 to TRBJ1-5; a possible D gene is TRBD1 (5 bases). Trimming stripped 5 bases from V and 4 bases from J, with 18 bases between. Looked up from germline, CDR1 is SEHNR and CDR2 is FQNEAQ (reference sequence). The CDR3 loop spans 16 amino acids. The DNA of the CDR3 is TGTGCCAGCAGCCCCCTAGGTGGCAGGGCAAATCAGCCCCAGCATTTT. Translated, it gives CASSPLGGRANQPQHF.

This clonotype has a count of ten or more. The chain recombines TRBV7-2 with TRBJ2-5, with 10 bases lining up with TRBD2. This CDR3 has 16 residues. V gave up 3 bases and J gave up 2 bases; unmatched junction bases: 6. The germline gives CDR1 SGHTA, CDR2 FQGNSA. The CDR3 nucleotides read TGTGCCAGCAGCTTCCTTACTAGCGGGGCGCAAGAGACCCAGTACTTC. Translating gives CASSFLTSGAQETQYF.